This TCR beta chain is drawn from a study of cytomegalovirus exposure and HLA in healthy donors (dated by TCRdb to about 2017). Background for the entire study: The 666 repertoires of the first cohort and the roughly 120 validation repertoires were produced on the same platform, according to a later analysis. To predict cytomegalovirus infection status, the study combined high-throughput TCR immunosequencing, statistical association of individual TCRs with disease status, and machine learning. The study was designed to test whether signatures of past pathogen exposure could be identified by cataloging public T cell receptors. Along with the approximately 600-subject first cohort, a separate validation cohort of 120 different subjects was used.

Study-wide conclusions, independent of this receptor: A later analysis had no HLA typing for the validation cohort, so co-occurrence there was scored across all 120 or so repertoires. The study listed approximately 160 TCR beta chains as associated with cytomegalovirus. A later analysis found that TCRs clustered in the first cohort also tended to co-occur in the approximately 120 validation repertoires, with approximately 93% of cluster scores above 0. It was suggested by the authors that the approach could potentially be generalized to other disease states and immunological phenotypes. The classifier was reported to diagnose cytomegalovirus status with high specificity and sensitivity in both the original and validation cohorts. Most TCR sequences were observed very rarely across donors, whereas some public TCRs were present in many individuals. A few of the identified cytomegalovirus-associated TCR beta chains were confirmed in vitro to be specific for cytomegalovirus antigens.

Including the terminal cysteine and phenylalanine, the CDR3 comprises 15 residues. Here the CDR3 DNA is all that survives: 45 bases in frame from base 1. In the germline V gene, CDR1 corresponds to SGHRS and CDR2 to YFSETQ. V loses 0 bases at its end and J loses 4 bases; junction bases beyond the gene matches: 3. The donors belonged to the validation cohort of about 110 subjects, which was separate from the approximately 680-subject first cohort. Preparation of the library involved the immunoSEQ multiplex PCR assay. Processing in the source paper ran as follows. A statistical classification framework was developed to diagnose cytomegalovirus status using the catalog of TCR beta chain sequences. The clones in this table, taken by TCRdb from immuneACCESS, are in-frame only. Not every clone is retained; where verified, under half of the shortfall comes from an unresolved V gene, and the cause of the rest is unknown. The V and J calls and clone size are taken from that table; D and trimming were inferred from the DNA. Here the sample has under 200,000 clones; about 90% occur a single time. The ten largest clonotypes hold 4.2% of the sample.

Note on this clone: Its target antigen remains unknown. Within one base of it there is no much larger clone, and no base qualities were kept.

Material: PBMCs. Recombination joined TRBV5-1 with TRBJ2-1; 8 bases in between match TRBD2. This sequence originates from a young man in good health and CMV-seropositive. The CDR3 region reads CASSLGSGAYNEQFF. DNA sequence: TGCGCCAGCAGCTTGGGTAGCGGGGCTTACAATGAGCAGTTCTTC.